The sequence of this T cell receptor (beta chain) was determined in a study of immune evolution from preneoplasia to lung adenocarcinoma. Study-wide points: Top clone share appeared to fall from AAH through AIS, MIA, adenocarcinoma. Later-stage lesions seemingly showed higher T cell density and diversity than normal lung.

Turning to this clone: Its matching antigen is unknown.

Germline V gene sequence: CDR1 SGHDT, CDR2 YYEEEE. This CDR3 is 14 amino acids long. The ends were cut back, 0 bases at V and 5 bases at J, with 9 bases in the middle. TCRdb's copy holds only in-frame clones and misses some; the assay was immunoSEQ multiplex PCR. The sample lists approximately 6,100 clones, over 75% occurring once. The genes are TRBV5-6 and TRBJ2-1, with D unresolved. Sequenced: FFPE adjacent normal lung tissue. The TCR sequence derives from a person aged 70 to 85 with lung adenocarcinoma. The CDR3 nucleotides are TGTGCCAGCAGCTTGGGTATCCCGGACAATGAGCAGTTCTTC. It specifies CASSLGIPDNEQFF. The variable domain in full, with the rest retrieved from reference TRBV5-6 and TRBJ2-1, is DAGVTQSPTHLIKTRGQQVTLRCSPKSGHDTVSWYQQALGQGPQFIFQYYEEEERQRGNFPDRFSGHQFPNYSSELNVNALLLGDSALYLCASSLGIPDNEQFFGPGTRLTVL.